A single sample gave rise to the 15 T cell receptor beta chains below, sequenced in a study of CD8 T cells in ankylosing spondylitis. TCRdb re-derived calls from the 5' RACE reads in MiXCR, one entry per CDR3 protein. This sample carries hundreds of thousands of distinct CDR3 sequences, roughly 24% of them seen once, and the ten largest clones take approximately 6.6%. The sample consisted of blood, either unsorted or a sorted T cell fraction (not recorded which). The receptor source for this set is a male donor with ankylosing spondylitis or in good health (not recorded which).

The CDR3 DNA reads TGTGCCAGCAGCCCCGAAGGAGATACGCAGTATTTT. It yields the protein CASSPEGDTQYF. The chain combines TRBV6-6 with TRBJ2-3; D call uncertain. Per the germline V gene, CDR1 is MNHNY and CDR2 is SVGAGI (reference sequence). The CDR3 extends over 12 amino acids. V lost 6 bases to trimming and J lost 5 bases, with 9 bases between them.

This clonotype was seen many times. This sequence joins TRBV9 and TRBJ2-2; 10 bases fit TRBD2. Germline loops: CDR1 SGDLS, CDR2 YYNGEE. V trimming: 0 bases; J trimming: 6 bases; junction bases outside the gene matches: 5. The CDR3 spans 16 residues. The DNA for the CDR3 is TGTGCCAGCAGCGTAGCCGGGACTAGCGTCCCCGGGGAGCTGTTTTTT. Protein product: CASSVAGTSVPGELFF.

This clonotype was observed many times. The chain links TRBV10-3 to TRBJ2-5; no firm D call. Trimming left V 0 bases short and J 5 bases short, with 13 bases between. From germline, CDR1 is ENHRY and CDR2 SYGVKD. This CDR3 contains 15 residues. CDR3 in amino acids: CAISESISGFETQYF. Written as DNA, the CDR3 is TGTGCCATCAGTGAGTCGATTTCGGGTTTCGAGACCCAGTACTTC.

The chain couples TRBV29-1 to TRBJ1-1, with no clear D. The CDR3 runs to 10 residues. Trimming removed 1 base from V and 8 bases from J, with 5 bases in between. Germline values: CDR1 SQVTM, CDR2 ANQGSEA. The CDR3 DNA is TGCAGCGTTGAAGGCAGGGAAGCTTTCTTT. Residues: CSVEGREAFF.

This clonotype was observed many times. The chain couples TRBV20-1 to TRBJ2-5, with D perhaps TRBD2 (5 bases). This CDR3 contains 16 residues. CDR1 and CDR2 (germline): DFQATT, SNEGSKA (reference sequence). V was clipped by 3 bases and J by 0 bases, with 17 bases between them. As DNA, the CDR3 is TGCAGTGCTAGTGGAAGAATAGGGAGAAACCAAGAGACCCAGTACTTC. This codes for CSASGRIGRNQETQYF.

This clonotype appeared many times. The CDR3 bases are TGTGCCAGTAGTATACCTAGCGGGAGAGCAGAGACCCAGTACTTC. Translated, it gives CASSIPSGRAETQYF. The chain joins TRBV19 to TRBJ2-5; 10 bases are shared with TRBD2. After removal of 2 bases from V and 4 bases from J, the junction contained 4 bases not matched to a gene. This CDR3 has 15 residues. Germline CDR1 LNHDA, CDR2 SQIVND (reference sequence).

This clonotype was counted ten times or more. The rearrangement uses TRBV6-5 and TRBJ1-2, with TRBD1 matching 8 bases. Germline lookup yields CDR1 MNHEY and CDR2 SVGAGI. This CDR3 has 14 residues. The V and J ends lost 0 bases and 8 bases, in that order; junction bases with no gene match: 5. CDR3: CASSYSQGARGYTF. The CDR3 DNA is TGTGCCAGCAGTTACTCGCAGGGGGCGCGGGGCTACACCTTC.

This clonotype was found many times. This sequence joins TRBV20-1 and TRBJ2-7; perhaps TRBD2 as D (7 bases). Trimming removed 5 bases from V and 4 bases from J, with 18 bases in between. Per the germline V gene, CDR1 is DFQATT and CDR2 is SNEGSKA (reference sequence). The CDR3 consists of 14 residues. The CDR3 sequence: CSAPRGAGAYEQYF. DNA of the CDR3: TGCAGTGCTCCCCGGGGGGCGGGAGCTTACGAGCAGTACTTC.

In this sample, this clonotype turned up many times. The V and J genes are TRBV12-3 or TRBV12-4 and TRBJ2-1, with D perhaps assigned TRBD1 or TRBD2 (6 bases each). V gave up 5 bases and J gave up 6 bases, with 23 bases separating them. CDR3 length equals 17 residues. CDR3 bases: TGTGCCAGCAGTATTGGATTGGGGGGCGCGAGGCCCAATGAGCAGTTCTTC. Its translation is CASSIGLGGARPNEQFF.

This clonotype has at least ten counts. The gene calls are TRBV2 and TRBJ2-4, with a weak D call TRBD1 (5 bases). From germline, CDR1 is SNHLY and CDR2 FYNNEI. Between the trimmed V and J ends, which lost 4 bases and 2 bases, there was a span of 12 bases. The CDR3 loop spans 15 amino acids. For the CDR3, the DNA is TGTGCCAGCAGTGCAGAGACAGCCCCCAAAAACATTCAGTACTTC. Its translation: CASSAETAPKNIQYF.

For this clonotype: A read error may be the cause here, since a much bigger clone is one base away. The chain links TRBV5-1 to TRBJ2-3; perhaps D is TRBD1 or TRBD2 (5 bases each). Germline V gives CDR1 SGHRS, CDR2 YFSETQ. The CDR3 runs to 16 residues. V was clipped by 2 bases and J by 10 bases, with 23 bases between them. The CDR3, as DNA: TGCGCCAGCAGCTTTGCCGGGACCACCGCACTTGATTCGCAGTATTTT. It codes for CASSFAGTTALDSQYF.

This clonotype was seen repeatedly, ten times or more. The V call is TRBV20-1, the J call TRBJ1-1; D is unresolved. V was trimmed by 5 bases and J by 1 base, leaving 11 bases between them. Germline V gene lookup returns CDR1 DFQATT and CDR2 SNEGSKA (reference sequence). CDR3 length equals 13 residues. CDR3 sequence (DNA): TGCAGTGCTCCGACCGTGGCGAACACTGAAGCTTTCTTT. Its translation is CSAPTVANTEAFF.

This clonotype was observed at least ten times. This sequence joins TRBV27 and TRBJ2-1; 7 nucleotides match TRBD2. The trim removed 2 bases at V and 6 bases at J, leaving 10 bases unmatched. Germline CDR1 is MNHEY and CDR2 is SMNVEV (reference sequence). There are 16 residues in the CDR3. CDR3 DNA: TGTGCCAGCAGTTTACTATTTGGCGGGAGTAGCAATGAGCAGTTCTTC. It is translated as CASSLLFGGSSNEQFF.

This clonotype was recorded many times. The chain is built from TRBV6-6 and TRBJ1-6; unclear D gene. Germline V CDR1 and CDR2: MNHNY, SVGAGI (reference sequence). The ends were cut back, 5 bases at V and 5 bases at J, with 7 bases in the middle. The CDR3 contains 13 residues. The CDR3 loop reads CASSDQNNSPLHF. The CDR3 coding sequence is TGTGCCAGCAGTGACCAGAATAATTCACCCCTCCACTTT.

The gene calls are TRBV20-1 and TRBJ2-2; D gene unclear. The CDR3 length is 15 residues. Germline V gives CDR1 DFQATT, CDR2 SNEGSKA (reference sequence). V dropped 3 bases and J dropped 0 bases, with 11 bases sitting between them. The chain's CDR3 is CSASSQVTNTGELFF. The CDR3 DNA sequence: TGCAGTGCTAGCTCCCAGGTTACGAACACCGGGGAGCTGTTTTTT.